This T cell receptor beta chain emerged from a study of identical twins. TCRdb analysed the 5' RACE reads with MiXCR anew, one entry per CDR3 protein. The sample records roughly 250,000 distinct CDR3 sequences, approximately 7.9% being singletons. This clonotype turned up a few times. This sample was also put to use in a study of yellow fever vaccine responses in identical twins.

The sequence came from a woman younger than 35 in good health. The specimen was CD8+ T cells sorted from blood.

The CDR3 reads CASGPGTGVQETQYF. In nucleotides, the CDR3 is TGTGCTAGTGGCCCCGGGACAGGAGTACAAGAGACCCAGTACTTC. The chain joins TRBV12-5 to TRBJ2-5; 8 bases agree with TRBD1. The CDR3 contains 15 residues. V lost 6 bases, J lost 2 bases, and 8 bases stayed unmatched. The germline V gene has CDR1 LGHNT and CDR2 FRNRAP.